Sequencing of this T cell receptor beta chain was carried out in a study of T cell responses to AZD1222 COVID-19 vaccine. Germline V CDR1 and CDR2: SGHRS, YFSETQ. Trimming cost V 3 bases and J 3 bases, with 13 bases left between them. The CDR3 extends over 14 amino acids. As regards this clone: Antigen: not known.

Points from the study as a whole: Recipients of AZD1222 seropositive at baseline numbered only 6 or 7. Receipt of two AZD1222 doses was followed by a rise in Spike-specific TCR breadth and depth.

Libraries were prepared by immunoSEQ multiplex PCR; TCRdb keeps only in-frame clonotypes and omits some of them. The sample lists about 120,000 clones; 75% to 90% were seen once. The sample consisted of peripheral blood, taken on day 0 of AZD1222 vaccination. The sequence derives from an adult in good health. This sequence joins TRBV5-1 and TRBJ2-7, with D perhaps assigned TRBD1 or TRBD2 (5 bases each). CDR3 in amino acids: CASSSLGEYYEQYF. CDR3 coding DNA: TGCGCCAGCAGCTCCTTGGGGGAGTACTACGAGCAGTACTTC.